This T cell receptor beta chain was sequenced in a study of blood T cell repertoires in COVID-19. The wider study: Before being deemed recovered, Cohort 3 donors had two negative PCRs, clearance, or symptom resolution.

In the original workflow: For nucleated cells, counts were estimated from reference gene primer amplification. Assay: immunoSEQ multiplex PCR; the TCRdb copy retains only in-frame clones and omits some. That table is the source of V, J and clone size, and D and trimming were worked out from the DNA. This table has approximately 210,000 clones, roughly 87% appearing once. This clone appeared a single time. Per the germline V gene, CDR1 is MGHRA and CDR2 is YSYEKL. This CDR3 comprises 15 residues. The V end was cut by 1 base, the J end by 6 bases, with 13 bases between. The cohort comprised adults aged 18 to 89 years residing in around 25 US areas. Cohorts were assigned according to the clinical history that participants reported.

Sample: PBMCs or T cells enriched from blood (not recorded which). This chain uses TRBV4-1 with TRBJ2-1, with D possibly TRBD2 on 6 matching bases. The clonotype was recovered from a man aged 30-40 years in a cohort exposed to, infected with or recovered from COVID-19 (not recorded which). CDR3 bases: TGCGCCAGCAGCCAAGGGGTCGCAGCGGGCAATGAGCAGTTCTTC. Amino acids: CASSQGVAAGNEQFF.